The present TCR beta chain was sequenced within a study of T-cell reconstitution after alpha-beta-depleted transplantation in children. TCRbeta library preparation incorporated unique molecular identifiers. Each CDR3 protein gets one entry after TCRdb re-called the PCR reads with MiXCR. This table has hundreds of thousands of distinct CDR3 sequences, 10% to 15% appearing once. The receptor was derived from a human donor who donated a stem cell graft to a child with Fanconi anemia. Here the sequenced sample was PBMCs, taken from the stem cell graft.

In DNA, the CDR3 is TGCAGTGCCATTGGACTAGCGGGGGTAGAGACCCAGTACTTC. It encodes CSAIGLAGVETQYF. The chain is built from TRBV20-1 and TRBJ2-5, with 13 bases identical to TRBD2. The CDR3 length is 14 residues. Germline values: CDR1 DFQATT, CDR2 SNEGSKA (reference sequence). The J segment lost 4 bases and the V segment lost 6 bases, leaving 5 bases of the junction unmatched.